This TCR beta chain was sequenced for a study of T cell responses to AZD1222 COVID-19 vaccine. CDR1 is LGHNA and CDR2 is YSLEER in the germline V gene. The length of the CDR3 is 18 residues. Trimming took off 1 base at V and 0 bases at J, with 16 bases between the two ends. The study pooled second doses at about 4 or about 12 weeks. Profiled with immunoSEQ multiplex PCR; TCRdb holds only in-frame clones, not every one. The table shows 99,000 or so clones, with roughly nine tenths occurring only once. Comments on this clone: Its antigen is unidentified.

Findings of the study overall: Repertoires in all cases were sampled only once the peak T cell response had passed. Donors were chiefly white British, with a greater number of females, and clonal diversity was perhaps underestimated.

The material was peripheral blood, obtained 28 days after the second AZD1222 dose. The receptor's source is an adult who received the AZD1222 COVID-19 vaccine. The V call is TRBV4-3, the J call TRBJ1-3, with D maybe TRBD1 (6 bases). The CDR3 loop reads CASSQAWGAGYSGNTIYF. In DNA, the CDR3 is TGCGCCAGCAGCCAAGCCTGGGGGGCAGGTTACTCTGGAAACACCATATATTTT.